The 10 T cell receptor beta chains below come from one sample, sequenced in a study of T cell responses to AZD1222 COVID-19 vaccine. TCRdb keeps only in-frame clones here, not all; method: immunoSEQ multiplex PCR. The sample has over 65,000 clones; 85% to 90% are singletons. The input for sequencing was peripheral blood, taken on day 0 of AZD1222 vaccination. Receptors were obtained from an adult in good health.

This clone was counted a few times. This chain joins TRBV7-3 and TRBJ2-7; 8 bases agree with TRBD2. The V gene's germline CDR1 is SGHTA and CDR2 FQGTGA. The V gene end was trimmed by 5 bases and the J gene end by 1 base; junction bases not matched to a gene: 1. The CDR3 loop spans 13 amino acids. CDR3 in amino acids: CASSVAGSYEQYF. The CDR3 DNA reads TGTGCCAGCAGCGTAGCGGGGTCCTACGAGCAGTACTTC.

J is TRBJ2-7 and V is TRBV19; the D gene is possibly TRBD2 (5 bases). The germline gives CDR1 LNHDA, CDR2 SQIVND (reference sequence). The ends were cut back, 3 bases at V and 0 bases at J, with 12 bases in the middle. This CDR3 spans 15 amino acids. CDR3 sequence (DNA): TGTGCCAGTAGTATTACGAGCGGCTTCTCCTACGAGCAGTACTTC. It yields the protein CASSITSGFSYEQYF.

V usage is TRBV12-3 or TRBV12-4 and J usage is TRBJ1-3; the D is unclear. Trimming removed 1 base from V and 6 bases from J, with 4 bases in between. The CDR3 totals 12 residues. DNA of the CDR3: TGTGCCAGCAGTTTAGTAGAAAACACCATATATTTT. It codes for CASSLVENTIYF.

The chain joins TRBV11-2 to TRBJ2-1; perhaps TRBD1 as D (5 bases). Germline loops: CDR1 SGHAT, CDR2 FQNNGV. This CDR3 comprises 17 residues. Trimming left V 5 bases short and J 1 base short, with 18 bases between. The CDR3 DNA reads TGTGCCAGCAGCCTCAGACCACCAACAGGATCCTACAATGAGCAGTTCTTC. Its protein product is CASSLRPPTGSYNEQFF.

This chain uses TRBV3-1 (or the pseudogene TRBV3-2) with TRBJ2-5, with D hard to call. Germline-derived CDR1 and CDR2 are LGHDT and YNNKEL (reference sequence). The CDR3 is 14 amino acids. The ends were cut back, 0 bases at V and 3 bases at J, with 8 bases in the middle. Here the CDR3 DNA reads TGTGCCAGCAGCCAAGATAGGAGAAAAGAGACCCAGTACTTC. It encodes CASSQDRRKETQYF.

In its sample, this clone was seen once. The chain has TRBV24-1 and TRBJ2-7, with 7 bases lining up with TRBD1. Germline trimming cut 3 bases from V and 1 base from J; bases unmatched to any gene: 2. CDR1 KGHDR and CDR2 SFDVKD come from the germline V gene. This CDR3 contains 14 residues. Here the CDR3 reads CATSDPGGSYEQYF. The CDR3 bases are TGTGCCACCAGTGATCCAGGGGGATCCTACGAGCAGTACTTC.

The V gene is TRBV3-1 (or the pseudogene TRBV3-2), the J gene TRBJ2-2; 9 bases match TRBD2. This CDR3 has 16 amino acids. Germline V CDR1 and CDR2: LGHDT, YNNKEL (reference sequence). Germline trimming cut 2 bases from V and 4 bases from J; bases unmatched to any gene: 5. Written as DNA, the CDR3 is TGTGCCAGCAGCCAACAGCGGGGGGCGATCACCGGGGAGCTGTTTTTT. It codes for CASSQQRGAITGELFF.

The chain uses TRBV6-5 and TRBJ2-1; 7 bases are shared with TRBD2. With V trimmed by 4 bases and J by 6 bases, 9 bases remained unmatched. Germline loops: CDR1 MNHEY, CDR2 SVGAGI. The CDR3 totals 15 residues. The chain's CDR3 is CASSSLGGVGNEQFF. In DNA, the CDR3 is TGTGCCAGCAGTTCCCTTGGGGGGGTGGGCAATGAGCAGTTCTTC.

This rearrangement joins TRBV7-2 to TRBJ1-3; D gene unclear. This CDR3 has 13 residues. Germline-derived CDR1 and CDR2 are SGHTA and FQGNSA. V lost 8 bases to trimming and J lost 2 bases, with 10 bases between them. CDR3 amino acids: CASHAGTGNTIYF. For the CDR3, the DNA is TGTGCCAGCCACGCGGGCACTGGAAACACCATATATTTT. The whole variable domain, remainder taken from reference TRBV7-2 and TRBJ1-3, is GAGVSQSPSNKVTEKGKDVELRCDPISGHTALYWYRQSLGQGLEFLIYFQGNSAPDKSGLPSDRFSAERTGGSVSTLTIQRTQQEDSAVYLCASHAGTGNTIYFGEGSWLTVV.

V usage is TRBV28 and J usage is TRBJ1-1; 11 bases map to TRBD1. The CDR3 loop spans 15 amino acids. V was pared by 7 bases and J by 4 bases, with 8 bases of the junction left unmatched. Germline V gives CDR1 MDHEN, CDR2 SYDVKM. In DNA, the CDR3 is TGTGCCAGCACCAAGTCCGGGACAGGGGGCACTGAAGCTTTCTTT. Protein sequence: CASTKSGTGGTEAFF.